This T cell receptor (beta chain) came from a study of blood T cell repertoires in COVID-19 (dated by TCRdb to 2018 to 2021). For context, the study as a whole: The collaborator samples originated in the United States, Italy and Spain and spanned the acute and convalescent phases of COVID-19. Nearly every sample came with metadata listing a de-identified subject ID, COVID-19 status, age in years and sex. HLA class I and class II types, where available, came from metadata supplied by the sample provider rather than from assay-based typing. Subjects who had been exposed to COVID-19, were actively infected with it, or had recovered from it provided the deeply sampled blood TCRbeta repertoires that made up the dataset. The material from the prospective study consisted of cDNA or gDNA derived from T cells, B-cell-depleted T cells, or PBMCs. Samples were obtained from the ongoing ImmuneRACE study (first 160 participants) and from about 1,300 subjects provided by 6 global collaborators. The repertoires were released in a freely available public database meant as a resource for research on the immune response to SARS-CoV-2.

TCRbeta CDR3 regions were amplified from genomic DNA by means of the immunoSEQ Assay, a bias-controlled multiplex PCR. In the original analysis: The number of nucleated cells in each sample was estimated from the amplification of reference gene primers within the assay. To quantify the absolute abundance of each unique TCRbeta CDR3 rearrangement, sequence reads were collapsed and filtered. For each sample, productive Simpson clonality was calculated as the square root of Simpson's diversity index over productive rearrangements. Drawn from immuneACCESS, this table holds only the in-frame rearrangements with V and J called that TCRdb kept. Clones are partly lost; checked studies trace under half to an unresolved V gene and leave the rest unexplained. V, J and clone size derive from that table, while D and trimming were established from the DNA sequence. Recorded for this sample are nearly 300,000 clones; about 91% of them occurred a single time. The top ten constitute 6.9% of the sample.

The germline ends are 12 bases apart after V is trimmed by 0 bases and J by 0 bases. Reading the germline V gene gives CDR1 MGHRA and CDR2 YSYEKL. From the cysteine up to the phenylalanine, the CDR3 has a length of 17 residues. The sequence is cut down to CDR3 DNA, 51 bases in frame from base 1. Another Seattle source contributed samples from volunteer blood donors who had recovered from COVID-19. The collaborating institutions used their own protocols to collect whole blood in K2EDTA tubes. For TCRbeta analysis, collaborator samples were shipped as frozen whole blood, as isolated PBMCs, or as DNA extracted from either sample type. Study-wide findings and limitations: Clinical and demographic metadata were provided uncurated, with the amount varying by source and participant.

This clone was recorded a few times. Its antigen is unknown. Per-nucleotide qualities are absent, and no much larger clonotype sits a single base away. This clonotype was obtained from a woman aged 30 to 39 who had recovered from COVID-19. The rearranged chain carries TRBV4-1 and TRBJ1-5; the D gene is possibly TRBD1, with 5 bases matching. Sequencing input: peripheral blood. The nucleotide sequence reads as follows: TGCGCCAGCAGCCAAGAAGCGTTCGGGGGTAGCAATCAGCCCCAGCATTTT. Translation gives CASSQEAFGGSNQPQHF.